This record covers a single T cell receptor beta chain. This entry is derived from a study of blood T cell repertoires in COVID-19. Across the study: Samples taken during acute and convalescent COVID-19 were collected in the United States, Italy and Spain.

From germline, CDR1 is SGDLS and CDR2 YYNGEE. The CDR3 has 15 amino acids. Trimming at V came to 3 bases and at J to 5 bases, leaving 3 bases not matched to a gene. Profiled with immunoSEQ multiplex PCR; TCRdb holds only in-frame clones, not every one. The data hold about 200,000 clones, with around 80% observed a single time. The origin of this receptor is a human donor in a cohort sampled during active COVID-19. Sequenced sample: peripheral blood. V is TRBV9 and J is TRBJ1-6; TRBD1 matches 9 bases. The CDR3: CASSARDRDNSPLHF. DNA for the CDR3: TGTGCCAGCAGCGCCCGGGACAGGGATAATTCACCCCTCCACTTT.